The clone carrying this TCR beta chain came up many times. CDR1 and CDR2 from the germline V gene are SNHLY and FYNNEI. The CDR3 runs 15 residues. Trimming cost V 3 bases and J 3 bases; bases outside gene matches: 1. Preparation of the TCRbeta library used unique molecular identifiers. MiXCR, applied by TCRdb to the PCR reads, yields one record per CDR3 protein. The data show fewer than 550,000 distinct CDR3 sequences, 16% seen once. This sample was taken from a study of T-cell reconstitution after alpha-beta-depleted transplantation in children. J is TRBJ2-1 and V is TRBV2; 11 positions match TRBD2. The receptor's source is a boy under three years old who had a stem cell transplant for Wiskott-Aldrich syndrome, so the T cells may come from the graft donor. The sample in question was PBMCs, mostly from graft donor cells, obtained 360 days after TCRalphabeta/CD19-depleted stem cell transplant. This CDR3 is CASSDSGGGYNEQFF. As DNA, the CDR3 is TGTGCCAGCAGTGATAGCGGGGGGGGCTACAATGAGCAGTTCTTC.